This T cell receptor (beta chain) was captured by sequencing in a study of control samples from healthy donors and cancer patients (dated by TCRdb to 2018 to 2020). A remark on this clone: What this receptor recognizes is not known. Base qualities are not at hand, and no much larger clone is one base apart.

Receptors were amplified or captured by the immunoSEQ multiplex PCR assay. Here the immuneACCESS table is served through TCRdb, limited to in-frame sequences with V and J called. Missing clones are a known gap in these copies; in checked studies unresolved V genes cover under half, and the rest lacks a known reason. This sample is represented by over 90,000 clones; 75% to 90% of them were singletons. About a fifth of the sample is in the top ten clones. From its cysteine to its valine, the CDR3 spans 15 amino acids. Left in the record is the CDR3 DNA by itself, 45 bases read in frame from the first base. For CDR1 and CDR2, the germline V gene lists MGHRA and YSYEKL.

The sequenced material came from PBMCs. This receptor was taken from a man in his 60s with lung cancer. The receptor chain draws on TRBV4-1 and TRBJ2-7; TRBD2 matches 11 bases in the middle. The CDR3 protein is CASSQVTSGVYEQYV. The base sequence is TGCGCCAGCAGCCAAGTGACTAGCGGGGTCTACGAGCAGTACGTT.